A single T cell receptor beta chain is shown here with its context. The data were obtained in a study of blood T cell repertoires in COVID-19. Profiled with immunoSEQ multiplex PCR; TCRdb holds only in-frame clones, not every one. Here the sample spans over 350,000 clones, roughly 88% being singletons. Germline assignment: CDR1 SGHRS and CDR2 YFSETQ. CDR3 size: 16 residues. V lost 2 bases and J lost 0, with 14 bases in between. The V call is TRBV5-1, the J call TRBJ1-1; D remains unclear. Sequencing used peripheral blood. This clonotype originated in a woman between 25 and 40 years old with active or convalescent COVID-19. As DNA, the CDR3 is TGCGCCAGCAGCTTAGAATCGGAGGCGTTGAACACTGAAGCTTTCTTT. Translation gives CASSLESEALNTEAFF.